Detailed here is one T cell receptor (beta chain). Its matching antigen is unknown. This entry belongs to a study of T cell responses to AZD1222 COVID-19 vaccine. Study context: Second-dose timings of about 4 or about 12 weeks were pooled.

Trimming cost V 0 bases and J 8 bases, with 7 bases left between them. This CDR3 is 12 amino acids long. Germline-derived CDR1 and CDR2 are ENHRY and SYGVKD. Study-wide results and caveats: Repertoire collection took place solely once the T cell response had peaked. Just five or six AZD1222 recipients tested seropositive at baseline.

The table came from immunoSEQ multiplex PCR; TCRdb's copy has only in-frame clones and leaves some out. The data contain some 130,000 clones, roughly nine tenths of them singletons. The chain has TRBV10-3 and TRBJ1-2; D not certain. This sample comprised peripheral blood, obtained on day 0 of AZD1222 vaccination. This TCR was recovered from an adult in good health. Written as DNA, the CDR3 is TGTGCCATCAGTGAGTCGGGGATAGGCTACACCTTC. Translation gives CAISESGIGYTF.